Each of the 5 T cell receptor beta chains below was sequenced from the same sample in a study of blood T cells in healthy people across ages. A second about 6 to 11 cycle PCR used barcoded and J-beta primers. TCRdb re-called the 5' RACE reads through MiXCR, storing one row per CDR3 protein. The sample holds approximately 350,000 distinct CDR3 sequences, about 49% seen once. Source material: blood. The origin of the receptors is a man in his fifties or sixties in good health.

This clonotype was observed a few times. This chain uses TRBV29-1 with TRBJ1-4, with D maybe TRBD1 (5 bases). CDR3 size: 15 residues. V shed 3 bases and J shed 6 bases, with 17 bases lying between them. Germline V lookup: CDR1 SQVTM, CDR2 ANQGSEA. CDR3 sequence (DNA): TGCAGCGTTGAGGTGGGACGGGGGAGAGATGAAAAACTGTTTTTT. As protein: CSVEVGRGRDEKLFF.

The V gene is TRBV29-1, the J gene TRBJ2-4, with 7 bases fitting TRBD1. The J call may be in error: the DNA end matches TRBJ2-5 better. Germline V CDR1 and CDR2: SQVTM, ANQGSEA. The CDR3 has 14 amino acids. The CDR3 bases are TGCAGCGTTGACTCCCGGGACAGCTATGGGACCCAGTACTTC. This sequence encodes CSVDSRDSYGTQYF.

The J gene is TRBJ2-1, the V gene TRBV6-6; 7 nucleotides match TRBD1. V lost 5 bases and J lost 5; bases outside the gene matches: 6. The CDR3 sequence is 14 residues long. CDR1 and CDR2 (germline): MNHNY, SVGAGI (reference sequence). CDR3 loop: CASSLATGNNEQFF. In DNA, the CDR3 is TGTGCCAGCAGTCTGGCGACAGGGAACAATGAGCAGTTCTTC.

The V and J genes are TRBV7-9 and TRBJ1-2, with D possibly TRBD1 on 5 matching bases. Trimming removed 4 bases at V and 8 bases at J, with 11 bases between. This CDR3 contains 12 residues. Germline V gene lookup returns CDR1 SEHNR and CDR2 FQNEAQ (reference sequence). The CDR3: CASSYRDRGYTF. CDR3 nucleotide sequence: TGTGCCAGCAGCTACCGGGACCGGGGCTACACCTTC.

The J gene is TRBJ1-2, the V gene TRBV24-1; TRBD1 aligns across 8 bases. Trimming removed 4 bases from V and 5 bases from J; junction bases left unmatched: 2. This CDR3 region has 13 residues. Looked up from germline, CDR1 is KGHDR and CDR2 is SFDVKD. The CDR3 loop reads CATSDQGAYGYTF. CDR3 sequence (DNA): TGTGCCACCAGTGACCAGGGGGCATATGGCTACACCTTC.